The entry below describes one T cell receptor beta chain. Only in-frame clones appear in the TCRdb table, and some are missing; sequencing was by immunoSEQ multiplex PCR. Altogether approximately 70,000 clones are present, about 90% being singletons, with the ten largest covering around 2%. Trimming at V came to 0 bases and at J to 4 bases, leaving 4 bases not matched to a gene. CDR1 and CDR2 from the germline V gene are LGHNA and YSLEER. This CDR3 has 15 residues. This specimen belongs to a study of control samples from healthy donors and cancer patients. The TCR was taken from a woman aged 45-59 years with head and neck cancer. The chain couples TRBV4-3 to TRBJ1-2; 8 nucleotides match TRBD1. Sequencing used PBMCs. CDR3 sequence (DNA): TGCGCCAGCAGCCAAGAGGGGGGACAGGTCTATGGCTACACCTTC. Translated, it gives CASSQEGGQVYGYTF.